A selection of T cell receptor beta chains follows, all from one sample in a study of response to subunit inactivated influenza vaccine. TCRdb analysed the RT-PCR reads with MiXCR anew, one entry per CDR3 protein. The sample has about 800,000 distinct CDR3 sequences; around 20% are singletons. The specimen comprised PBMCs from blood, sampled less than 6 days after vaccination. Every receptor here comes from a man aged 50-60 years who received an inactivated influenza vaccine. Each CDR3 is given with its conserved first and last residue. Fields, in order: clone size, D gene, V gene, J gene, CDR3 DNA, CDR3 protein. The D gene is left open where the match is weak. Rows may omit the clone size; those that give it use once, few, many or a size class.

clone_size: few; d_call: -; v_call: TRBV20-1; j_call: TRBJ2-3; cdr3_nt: TGCAGTGCTAGTTTAATAGCGTCCGATACGCAGTATTTT; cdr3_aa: CSASLIASDTQYF
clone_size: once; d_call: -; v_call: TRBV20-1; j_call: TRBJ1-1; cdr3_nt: TGCAGTGCTAGAGATAGAGGCAGGCATGAAGCTTTCTTT; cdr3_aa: CSARDRGRHEAFF
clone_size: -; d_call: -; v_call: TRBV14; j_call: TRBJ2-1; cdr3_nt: TGTGCCAGCAGCCAAGTTCTCACGCGGAATGAGCAGTTCTTC; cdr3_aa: CASSQVLTRNEQFF
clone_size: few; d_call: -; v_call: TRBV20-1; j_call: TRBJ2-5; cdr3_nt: TGCAGTGCTAGAGACTCCCTAGAGACCCAGTACTTC; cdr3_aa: CSARDSLETQYF
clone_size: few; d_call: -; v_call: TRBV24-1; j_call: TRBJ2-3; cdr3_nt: TGTGCCACCAGCGACTGGATCCGCACCGATACGCAGTATTTT; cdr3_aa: CATSDWIRTDTQYF
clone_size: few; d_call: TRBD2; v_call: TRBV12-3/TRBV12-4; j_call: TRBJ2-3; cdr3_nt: TGTGCCAGCAGTTTGTCAGCGGGAGGGTCCACAGATACGCAGTATTTT; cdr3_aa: CASSLSAGGSTDTQYF
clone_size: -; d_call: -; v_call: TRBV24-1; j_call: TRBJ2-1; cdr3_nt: TGTGCCACCAGTGATCCTCAGTCAGGGGCCCTTGCGCAGTTCTTC; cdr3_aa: CATSDPQSGALAQFF
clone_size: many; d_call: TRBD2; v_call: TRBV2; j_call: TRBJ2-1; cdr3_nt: TGTGCCAGCGCGGAGGAACCGGGACTAGCGGAAAATGAGCAGTTCTTC; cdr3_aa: CASAEEPGLAENEQFF
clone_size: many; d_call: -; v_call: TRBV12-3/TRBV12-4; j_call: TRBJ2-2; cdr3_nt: TGTGCCAGCACAGTGGGGGACTTCACCGGGGAGCTGTTTTTT; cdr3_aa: CASTVGDFTGELFF
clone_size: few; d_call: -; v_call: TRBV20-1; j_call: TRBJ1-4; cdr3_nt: TGCAGTGCTTACGTCAGTACAACTAATGAAAAACTGTTTTTT; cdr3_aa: CSAYVSTTNEKLFF
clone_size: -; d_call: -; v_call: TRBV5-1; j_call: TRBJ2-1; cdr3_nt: TGCGCCAGCAGCTCAGGACCCGCCAGGTCCTACAATGAGCAGTTCTTC; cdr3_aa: CASSSGPARSYNEQFF
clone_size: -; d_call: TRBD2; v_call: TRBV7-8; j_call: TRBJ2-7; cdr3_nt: TGTGCCAGCAGCTTTGTGGGGGGGGGATACGAGCAGTACTTC; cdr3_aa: CASSFVGGGYEQYF
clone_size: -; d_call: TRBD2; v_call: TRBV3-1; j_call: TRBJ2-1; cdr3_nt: TGTGCCAGCAGCCAGTTAGCGGGGGGGATAGACAATGAGCAGTTCTTC; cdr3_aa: CASSQLAGGIDNEQFF
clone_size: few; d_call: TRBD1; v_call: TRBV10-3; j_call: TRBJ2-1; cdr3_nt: TGTGCCATCAGTGAACAGGGGGCGCTGAATGAGCAGTTCTTC; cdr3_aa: CAISEQGALNEQFF
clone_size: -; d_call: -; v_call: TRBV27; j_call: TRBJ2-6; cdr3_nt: TGTGCCAGCAGAACACAGGGTACTGGGGCCAACGTCCTGACTTTC; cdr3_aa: CASRTQGTGANVLTF
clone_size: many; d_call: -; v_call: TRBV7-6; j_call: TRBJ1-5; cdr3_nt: TGTGCCAGCAGCTTAGGCGCAGGGAATCAGCCCCAGCATTTT; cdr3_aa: CASSLGAGNQPQHF
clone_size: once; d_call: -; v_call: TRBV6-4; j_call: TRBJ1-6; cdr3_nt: TGTGCCAGCAGCCCCCCCGATCATAATTCACCCCTCCACTTT; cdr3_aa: CASSPPDHNSPLHF
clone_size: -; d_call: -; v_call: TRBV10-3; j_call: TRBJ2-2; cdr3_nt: TGTGCCATCCGCCCCGGGGTTAACACCGGGGAGCTGTTTTTT; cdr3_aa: CAIRPGVNTGELFF
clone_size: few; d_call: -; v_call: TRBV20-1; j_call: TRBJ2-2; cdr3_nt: TGCAGTGCTAGATCCGGGACAGCGGGTTTCGGGGAGCTGTTTTTT; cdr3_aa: CSARSGTAGFGELFF
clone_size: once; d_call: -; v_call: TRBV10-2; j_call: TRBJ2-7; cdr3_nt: TGCGCCAGCAGCCAAGGGGACGGGACCGAGCAGTACTTC; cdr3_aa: CASSQGDGTEQYF
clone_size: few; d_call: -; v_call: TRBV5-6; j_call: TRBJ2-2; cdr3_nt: TGTGCCAGCAAAAGGGGCGCCGTCGGGGAGCTGTTTTTT; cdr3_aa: CASKRGAVGELFF
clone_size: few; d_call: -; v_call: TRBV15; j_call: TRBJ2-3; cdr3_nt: TGTGCCACCAGCAGAGACCGGACCAGGGAAACGCAGTATTTT; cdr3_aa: CATSRDRTRETQYF
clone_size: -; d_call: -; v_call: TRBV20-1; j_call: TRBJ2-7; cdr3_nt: TGCAGTGCTAGATCGCCGTTGGCAGGGACGTATGCCGAGCAGTACTTC; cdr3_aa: CSARSPLAGTYAEQYF
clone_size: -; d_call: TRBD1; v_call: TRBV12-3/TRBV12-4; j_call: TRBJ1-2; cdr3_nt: TGTGCCAGCAGGCAGACAGGGGAAGGCTACACCTTC; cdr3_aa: CASRQTGEGYTF
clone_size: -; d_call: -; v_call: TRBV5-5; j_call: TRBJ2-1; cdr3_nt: TGTGCCAGCAGCGACGGCTTTGAGCAGTTCTTC; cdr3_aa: CASSDGFEQFF
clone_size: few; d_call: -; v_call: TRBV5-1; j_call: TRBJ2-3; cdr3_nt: TGCGCCAGCAGTGTAGGGCACACAGATACGCAGTATTTT; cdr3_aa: CASSVGHTDTQYF
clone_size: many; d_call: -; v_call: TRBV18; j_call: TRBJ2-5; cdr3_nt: TGTGCCAGCTCACCACTACCTAGCGTGTCCATGCAAGAGACCCAGTACTTC; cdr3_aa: CASSPLPSVSMQETQYF
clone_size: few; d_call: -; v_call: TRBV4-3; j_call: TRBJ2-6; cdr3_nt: TGCGCCAGCAGCCAAGGCCCCTGGGCTGGGGCCAACGTCCTGACTTTC; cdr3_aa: CASSQGPWAGANVLTF
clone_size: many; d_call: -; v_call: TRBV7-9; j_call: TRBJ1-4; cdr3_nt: TGTGCCAGCAGCTTAATGAATGATGAAAAACTGTTTTTT; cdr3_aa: CASSLMNDEKLFF
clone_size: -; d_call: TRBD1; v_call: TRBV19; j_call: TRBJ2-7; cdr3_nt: TGTGCCAGTAGTAGAGGACAGGGCCGATTCTCCTACGAGCAGTACTTC; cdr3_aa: CASSRGQGRFSYEQYF
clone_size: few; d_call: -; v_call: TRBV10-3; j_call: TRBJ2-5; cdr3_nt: TGTGCCATCAGGGGACCTGAAGAGACCCAGTACTTC; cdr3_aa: CAIRGPEETQYF
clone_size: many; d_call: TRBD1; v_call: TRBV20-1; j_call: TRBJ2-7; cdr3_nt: TGCAGTGCTAGAGATAAGGGGGACAGAGGAAACGAGCAGTACTTC; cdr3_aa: CSARDKGDRGNEQYF
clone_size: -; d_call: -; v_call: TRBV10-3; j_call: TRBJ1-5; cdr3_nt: TGTGCCATCAGTGAGGTGGACAATTATCAGCCCCAGCATTTT; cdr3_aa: CAISEVDNYQPQHF